Below are 6 T cell receptor beta chains sequenced from a single sample in a study of blood T cell repertoires in COVID-19. TCRdb's copy holds only in-frame clones and misses some; the assay was immunoSEQ multiplex PCR. The sample includes approximately 180,000 clones, around 84% of them seen just once. Sequencing was performed on PBMCs or T cells enriched from blood (not recorded which). Receptors were obtained from a man aged 50 to 60 who had recovered from COVID-19.

This chain links TRBV5-1 with TRBJ1-1, with D perhaps TRBD1 (6 bases). V was cut by 2 bases and J by 5 bases, with 13 bases left in between. The CDR3 consists of 14 residues. CDR1 SGHRS and CDR2 YFSETQ come from the germline V gene. The CDR3 reads CASSFDRPGTEAFF. CDR3 in DNA: TGCGCCAGCAGCTTCGACAGGCCGGGGACTGAAGCTTTCTTT.

The chain recombines TRBV7-3 with TRBJ1-1; maybe TRBD1 (6 bases). Germline V gives CDR1 SGHTA, CDR2 FQGTGA. The CDR3 length is 14 residues. Trimming took 0 bases from V and 2 from J, leaving 7 bases between them. CDR3 DNA sequence: TGTGCCAGCAGCTTAACGGACAGTAACACTGAAGCTTTCTTT. This translates into CASSLTDSNTEAFF.

This clone has only a few counts. In DNA, the CDR3 is TGCGCCAGCAGCCCCGGGACAGATTATAGCAATCAGCCCCAGCATTTT. Its protein is CASSPGTDYSNQPQHF. The chain combines TRBV5-1 with TRBJ1-5, with 7 nucleotides matching TRBD1. The CDR3 extends over 16 amino acids. The junction had 7 bases not matched to a gene; V was cut back by 4 bases and J by 0 bases. CDR1 SGHRS and CDR2 YFSETQ come from the germline V gene.

The chain links TRBV14 to TRBJ2-1, with D maybe TRBD2 (5 bases). The CDR3 loop spans 18 amino acids. Deletions cut 0 bases from V and 5 bases from J, with 20 bases between. CDR1 and CDR2 from the germline V gene are SGHDN and FVKESK. DNA of the CDR3: TGTGCCAGCAGCCAAGATCGTTATCCTAGCCGCGGGCACAATGAGCAGTTCTTC. Residues: CASSQDRYPSRGHNEQFF. Using reference TRBV14 and TRBJ2-1 for the parts outside the CDR3, the full variable domain is EAGVTQFPSHSVIEKGQTVTLRCDPISGHDNLYWYRRVMGKEIKFLLHFVKESKQDESGMPNNRFLAERTGGTYSTLKVQPAELEDSGVYFCASSQDRYPSRGHNEQFFGPGTRLTVL.

This chain uses TRBV19 with TRBJ2-2; 7 bases match TRBD1. The CDR3 spans 14 residues. The germline V gene encodes CDR1 LNHDA and CDR2 SQIVND (reference sequence). J gave up 4 bases and V 6 bases, and 5 bases lay outside the gene matches. The CDR3 loop is CASSLTGATGELFF. The CDR3 DNA is TGTGCCAGTAGCCTCACAGGGGCCACCGGGGAGCTGTTTTTT.

This clone has only a few counts. V and J are TRBV5-1 and TRBJ2-5; TRBD1 aligns across 7 bases. The ends lost 8 bases at V and 2 bases at J; junction bases unmatched: 6. The CDR3 extends over 13 amino acids. Germline values: CDR1 SGHRS, CDR2 YFSETQ. The CDR3 sequence: CASYDRVQETQYF. CDR3 sequence (DNA): TGCGCCAGTTATGACAGGGTTCAAGAGACCCAGTACTTC.